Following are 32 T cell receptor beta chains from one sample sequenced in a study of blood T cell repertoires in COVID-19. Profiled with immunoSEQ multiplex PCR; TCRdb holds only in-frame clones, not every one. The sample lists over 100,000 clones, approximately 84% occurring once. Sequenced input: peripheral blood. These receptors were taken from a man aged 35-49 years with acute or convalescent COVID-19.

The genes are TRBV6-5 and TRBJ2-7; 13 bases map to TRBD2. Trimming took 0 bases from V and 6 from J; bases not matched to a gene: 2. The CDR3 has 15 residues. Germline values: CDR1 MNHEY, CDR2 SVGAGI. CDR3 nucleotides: TGTGCCAGCAGTTACTCGACTAGCGGGGGGTCCGAGCAGTACTTC. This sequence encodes CASSYSTSGGSEQYF.

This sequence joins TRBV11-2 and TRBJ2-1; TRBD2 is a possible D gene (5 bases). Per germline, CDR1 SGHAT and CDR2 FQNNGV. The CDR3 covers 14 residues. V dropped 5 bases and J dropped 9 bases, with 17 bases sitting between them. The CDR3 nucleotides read TGTGCCAGCAGCCGATTACTCTCGGGGAGTGAGCAGTTCTTC. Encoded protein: CASSRLLSGSEQFF.

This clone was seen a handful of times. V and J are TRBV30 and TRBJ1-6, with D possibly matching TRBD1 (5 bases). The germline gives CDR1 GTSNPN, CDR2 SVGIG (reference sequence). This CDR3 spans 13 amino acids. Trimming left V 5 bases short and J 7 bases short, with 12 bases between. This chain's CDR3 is CAWGGGVNSPLHF. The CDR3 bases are TGTGCCTGGGGGGGAGGGGTAAATTCACCCCTCCACTTT.

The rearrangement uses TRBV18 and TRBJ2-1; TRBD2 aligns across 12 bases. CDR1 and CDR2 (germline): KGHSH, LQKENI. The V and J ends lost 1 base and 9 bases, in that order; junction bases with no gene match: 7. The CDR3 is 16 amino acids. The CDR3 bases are TGTGCCAGCTCACCACAGCTAGCGGGGGGGCTCGGTGAGCAGTTCTTC. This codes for CASSPQLAGGLGEQFF.

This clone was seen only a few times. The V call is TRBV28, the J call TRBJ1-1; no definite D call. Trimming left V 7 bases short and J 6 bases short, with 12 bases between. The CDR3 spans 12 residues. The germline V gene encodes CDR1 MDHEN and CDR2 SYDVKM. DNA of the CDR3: TGTGCCAGCATCCGGCCGAGGGCTGAAGCTTTCTTT. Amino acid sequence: CASIRPRAEAFF.

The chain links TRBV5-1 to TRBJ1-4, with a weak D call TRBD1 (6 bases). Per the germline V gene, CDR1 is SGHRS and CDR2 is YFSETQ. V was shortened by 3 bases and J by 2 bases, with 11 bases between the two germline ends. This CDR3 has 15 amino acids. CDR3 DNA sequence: TGCGCCAGCAGCTCAACAGGGAAGACTAATGAAAAACTGTTTTTT. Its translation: CASSSTGKTNEKLFF.

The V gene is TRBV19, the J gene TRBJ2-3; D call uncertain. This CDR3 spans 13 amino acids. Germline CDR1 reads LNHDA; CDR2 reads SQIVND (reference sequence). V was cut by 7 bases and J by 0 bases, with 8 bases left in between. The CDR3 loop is CASTERSTDTQYF. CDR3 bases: TGTGCCAGTACGGAGAGGAGCACAGATACGCAGTATTTT.

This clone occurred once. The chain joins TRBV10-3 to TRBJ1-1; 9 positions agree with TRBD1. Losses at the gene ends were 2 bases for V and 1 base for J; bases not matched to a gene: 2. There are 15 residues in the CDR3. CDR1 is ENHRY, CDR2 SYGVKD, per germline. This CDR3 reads CAISEADRGNTEAFF. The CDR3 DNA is TGTGCCATCAGTGAGGCGGACAGGGGGAACACTGAAGCTTTCTTT.

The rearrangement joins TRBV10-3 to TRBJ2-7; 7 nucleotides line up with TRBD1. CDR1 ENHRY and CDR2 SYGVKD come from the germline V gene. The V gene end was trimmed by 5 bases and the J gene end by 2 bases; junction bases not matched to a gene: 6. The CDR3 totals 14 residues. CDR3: CAISTPGQTYEQYF. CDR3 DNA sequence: TGTGCCATCAGTACTCCGGGACAGACCTACGAGCAGTACTTC.

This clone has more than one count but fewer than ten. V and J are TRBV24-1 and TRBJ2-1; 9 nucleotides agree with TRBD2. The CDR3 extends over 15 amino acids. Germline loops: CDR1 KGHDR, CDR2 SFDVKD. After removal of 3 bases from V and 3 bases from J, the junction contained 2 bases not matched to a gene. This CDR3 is CATSDTTSGYNEQFF. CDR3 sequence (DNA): TGTGCCACCAGTGATACGACTAGCGGCTACAATGAGCAGTTCTTC.

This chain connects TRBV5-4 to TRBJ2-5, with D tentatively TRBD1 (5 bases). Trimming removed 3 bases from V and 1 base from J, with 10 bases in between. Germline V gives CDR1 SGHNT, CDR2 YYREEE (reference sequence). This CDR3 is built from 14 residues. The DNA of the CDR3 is TGTGCCAGCAGCTGGGGCAGAACCCAAGAGACCCAGTACTTC. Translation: CASSWGRTQETQYF.

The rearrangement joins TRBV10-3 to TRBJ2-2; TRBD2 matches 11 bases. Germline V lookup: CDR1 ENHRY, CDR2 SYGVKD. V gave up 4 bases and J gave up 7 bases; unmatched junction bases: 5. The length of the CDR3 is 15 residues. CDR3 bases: TGTGCCATCAGTGCCGCAGGACTAGCGGGCGGGGAGCTGTTTTTT. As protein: CAISAAGLAGGELFF.

The CDR3 loop is CASSLDRRTYNEQFF. CDR3 in DNA: TGTGCCAGCAGTTTGGACAGGAGGACCTACAATGAGCAGTTCTTC. V gene TRBV27 combines with J gene TRBJ2-1; TRBD1 agrees at 7 bases. V was clipped by 3 bases and J by 2 bases; unmatched bases: 4. CDR3 length: 15 residues. Germline CDR1 reads MNHEY; CDR2 reads SMNVEV (reference sequence).

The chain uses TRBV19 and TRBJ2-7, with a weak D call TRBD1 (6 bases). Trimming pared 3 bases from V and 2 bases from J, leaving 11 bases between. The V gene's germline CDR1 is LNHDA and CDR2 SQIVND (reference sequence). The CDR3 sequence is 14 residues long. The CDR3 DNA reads TGTGCCAGTAGTATCGACAGGCGAACCTACGAGCAGTACTTC. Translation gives CASSIDRRTYEQYF.

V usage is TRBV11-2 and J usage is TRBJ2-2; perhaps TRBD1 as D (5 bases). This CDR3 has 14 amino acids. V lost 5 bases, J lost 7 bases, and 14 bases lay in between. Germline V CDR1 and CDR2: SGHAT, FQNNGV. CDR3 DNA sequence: TGTGCCAGCAGCACCTCAGGGTTGGGCGGGGAGCTGTTTTTT. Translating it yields CASSTSGLGGELFF.

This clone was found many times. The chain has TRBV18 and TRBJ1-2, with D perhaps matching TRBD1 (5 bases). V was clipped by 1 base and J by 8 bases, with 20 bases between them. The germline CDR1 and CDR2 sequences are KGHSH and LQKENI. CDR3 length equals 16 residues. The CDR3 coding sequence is TGTGCCAGCTCACCACGCGGCACAGGCCTCGTTGGAGGCTACACCTTC. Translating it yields CASSPRGTGLVGGYTF. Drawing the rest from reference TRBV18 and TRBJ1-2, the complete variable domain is NAGVMQNPRHLVRRRGQEARLRCSPMKGHSHVYWYRQLPEEGLKFMVYLQKENIIDESGMPKERFSAEFPKEGPSILRIQQVVRGDSAAYFCASSPRGTGLVGGYTFGSGTRLTVV.

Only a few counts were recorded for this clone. The CDR3 DNA reads TGTGCCAGCAGTGGAGGGCAGGGGGCGCCCGGGGCCAACGTCCTGACTTTC. Translation: CASSGGQGAPGANVLTF. The J gene is TRBJ2-6, the V gene TRBV2; TRBD1 matches 8 bases. The CDR3 length is 17 residues. The trim removed 4 bases at V and 4 bases at J, leaving 9 bases unmatched. Germline V gene data show CDR1 as SNHLY and CDR2 as FYNNEI.

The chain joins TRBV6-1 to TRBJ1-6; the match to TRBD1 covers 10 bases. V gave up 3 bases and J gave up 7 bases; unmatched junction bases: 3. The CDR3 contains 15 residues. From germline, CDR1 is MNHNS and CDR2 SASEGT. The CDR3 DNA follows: TGTGCCAGCAGTGAGGCGGACAGGGGGAATTCACCCCTCCACTTT. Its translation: CASSEADRGNSPLHF.

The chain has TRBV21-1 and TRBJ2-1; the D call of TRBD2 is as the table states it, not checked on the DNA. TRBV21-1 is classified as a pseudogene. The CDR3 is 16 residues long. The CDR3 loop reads CASNPKSGGTYNEQFF. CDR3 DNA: TGTGCCAGCAACCCTAAAAGCGGGGGGACCTACAATGAGCAGTTCTTC.

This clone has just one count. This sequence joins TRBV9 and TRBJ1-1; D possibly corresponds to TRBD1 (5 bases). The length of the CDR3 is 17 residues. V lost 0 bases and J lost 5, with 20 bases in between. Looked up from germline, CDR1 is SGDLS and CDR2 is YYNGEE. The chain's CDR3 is CASSVGAGRLGMTEAFF. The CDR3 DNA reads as TGTGCCAGCAGCGTAGGGGCAGGGCGGTTGGGAATGACTGAAGCTTTCTTT.

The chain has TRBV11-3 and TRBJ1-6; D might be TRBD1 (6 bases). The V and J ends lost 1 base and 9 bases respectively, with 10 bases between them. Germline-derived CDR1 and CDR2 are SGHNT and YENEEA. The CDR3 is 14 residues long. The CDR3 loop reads CASSLAGRGSPLHF. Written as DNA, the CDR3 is TGTGCCAGCAGCTTAGCTGGCAGGGGTTCACCCCTCCACTTT.

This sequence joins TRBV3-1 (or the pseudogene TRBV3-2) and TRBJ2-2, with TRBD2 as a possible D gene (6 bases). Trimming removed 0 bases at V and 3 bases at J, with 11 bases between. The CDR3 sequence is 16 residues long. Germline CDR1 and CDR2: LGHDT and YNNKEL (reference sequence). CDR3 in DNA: TGTGCCAGCAGCCAAGATTTAGGAGGGGACACCGGGGAGCTGTTTTTT. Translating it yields CASSQDLGGDTGELFF.

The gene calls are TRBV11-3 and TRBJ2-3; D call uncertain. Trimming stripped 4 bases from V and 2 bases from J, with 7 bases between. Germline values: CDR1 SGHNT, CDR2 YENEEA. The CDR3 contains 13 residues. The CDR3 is CASSSGTTDTQYF. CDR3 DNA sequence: TGTGCCAGCAGCTCGGGTACCACAGATACGCAGTATTTT.

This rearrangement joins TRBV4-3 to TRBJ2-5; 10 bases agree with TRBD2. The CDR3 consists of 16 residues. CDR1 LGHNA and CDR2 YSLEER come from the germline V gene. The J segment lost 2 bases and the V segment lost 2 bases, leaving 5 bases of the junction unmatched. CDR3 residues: CASSQRLAGVQETQYF. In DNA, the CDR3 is TGCGCCAGCAGCCAACGGCTAGCGGGGGTTCAAGAGACCCAGTACTTC.

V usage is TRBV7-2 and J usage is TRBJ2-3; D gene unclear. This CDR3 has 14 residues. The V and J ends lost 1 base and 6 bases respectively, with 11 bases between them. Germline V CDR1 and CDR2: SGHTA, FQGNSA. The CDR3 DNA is TGTGCCAGCAGCTTAGACCGTCTCGGGGATACGCAGTATTTT. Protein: CASSLDRLGDTQYF.

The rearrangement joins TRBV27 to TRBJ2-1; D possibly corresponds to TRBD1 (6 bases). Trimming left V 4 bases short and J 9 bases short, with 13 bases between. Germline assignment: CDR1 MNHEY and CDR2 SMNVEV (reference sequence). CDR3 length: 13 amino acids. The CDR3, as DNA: TGTGCCAGCAGTTCTGGGGGCCCCAGTGAGCAGTTCTTC. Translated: CASSSGGPSEQFF.

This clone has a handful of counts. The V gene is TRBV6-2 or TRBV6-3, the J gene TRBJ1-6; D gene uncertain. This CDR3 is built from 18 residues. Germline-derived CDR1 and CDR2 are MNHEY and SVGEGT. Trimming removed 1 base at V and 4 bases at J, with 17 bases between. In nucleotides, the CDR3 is TGTGCCAGCAGTTACTTCCCCGGAGCTCCCGAGTATAATTCACCCCTCCACTTT. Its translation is CASSYFPGAPEYNSPLHF.

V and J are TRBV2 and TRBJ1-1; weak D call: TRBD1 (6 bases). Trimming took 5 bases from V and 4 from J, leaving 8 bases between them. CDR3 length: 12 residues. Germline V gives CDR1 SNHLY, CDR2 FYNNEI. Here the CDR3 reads CASSTRGTEAFF. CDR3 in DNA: TGTGCCAGCAGTACCAGGGGCACTGAAGCTTTCTTT.

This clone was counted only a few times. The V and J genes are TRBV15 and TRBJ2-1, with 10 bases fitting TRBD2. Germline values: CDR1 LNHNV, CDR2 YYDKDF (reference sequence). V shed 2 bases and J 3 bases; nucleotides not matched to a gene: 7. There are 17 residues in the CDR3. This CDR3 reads CATSRTGLAADYNEQFF. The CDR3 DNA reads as TGTGCCACCAGCAGAACAGGACTAGCGGCGGACTACAATGAGCAGTTCTTC. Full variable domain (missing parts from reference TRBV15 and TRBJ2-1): DAMVIQNPRYQVTQFGKPVTLSCSQTLNHNVMYWYQQKSSQAPKLLFHYYDKDFNNEADTPDNFQSRRPNTSFCFLDIRSPGLGDTAMYLCATSRTGLAADYNEQFFGPGTRLTVL.

The DNA of the CDR3 is TGTGCCAGCTCACCGTCCTCAGGGTTGCTGTTTTTT. Translation: CASSPSSGLLFF. J is TRBJ1-4 and V is TRBV18; possibly TRBD1 for D (5 bases). Germline CDR1 KGHSH, CDR2 LQKENI. CDR3 length: 12 residues. V was pared by 3 bases and J by 14 bases, with 13 bases between.

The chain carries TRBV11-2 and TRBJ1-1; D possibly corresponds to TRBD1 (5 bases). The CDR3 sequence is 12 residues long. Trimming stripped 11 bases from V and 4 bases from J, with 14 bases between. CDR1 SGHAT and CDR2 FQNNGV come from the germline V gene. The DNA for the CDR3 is TGTGCCGCCGGGGGGGAAATCACTGAAGCTTTCTTT. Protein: CAAGGEITEAFF.

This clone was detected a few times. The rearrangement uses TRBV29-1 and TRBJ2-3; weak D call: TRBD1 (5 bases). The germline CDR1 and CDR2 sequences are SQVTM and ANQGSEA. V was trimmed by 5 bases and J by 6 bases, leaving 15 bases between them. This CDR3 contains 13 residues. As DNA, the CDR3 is TGCAGCGTTACAGGTTCTTGGGCCGATACGCAGTATTTT. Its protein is CSVTGSWADTQYF.